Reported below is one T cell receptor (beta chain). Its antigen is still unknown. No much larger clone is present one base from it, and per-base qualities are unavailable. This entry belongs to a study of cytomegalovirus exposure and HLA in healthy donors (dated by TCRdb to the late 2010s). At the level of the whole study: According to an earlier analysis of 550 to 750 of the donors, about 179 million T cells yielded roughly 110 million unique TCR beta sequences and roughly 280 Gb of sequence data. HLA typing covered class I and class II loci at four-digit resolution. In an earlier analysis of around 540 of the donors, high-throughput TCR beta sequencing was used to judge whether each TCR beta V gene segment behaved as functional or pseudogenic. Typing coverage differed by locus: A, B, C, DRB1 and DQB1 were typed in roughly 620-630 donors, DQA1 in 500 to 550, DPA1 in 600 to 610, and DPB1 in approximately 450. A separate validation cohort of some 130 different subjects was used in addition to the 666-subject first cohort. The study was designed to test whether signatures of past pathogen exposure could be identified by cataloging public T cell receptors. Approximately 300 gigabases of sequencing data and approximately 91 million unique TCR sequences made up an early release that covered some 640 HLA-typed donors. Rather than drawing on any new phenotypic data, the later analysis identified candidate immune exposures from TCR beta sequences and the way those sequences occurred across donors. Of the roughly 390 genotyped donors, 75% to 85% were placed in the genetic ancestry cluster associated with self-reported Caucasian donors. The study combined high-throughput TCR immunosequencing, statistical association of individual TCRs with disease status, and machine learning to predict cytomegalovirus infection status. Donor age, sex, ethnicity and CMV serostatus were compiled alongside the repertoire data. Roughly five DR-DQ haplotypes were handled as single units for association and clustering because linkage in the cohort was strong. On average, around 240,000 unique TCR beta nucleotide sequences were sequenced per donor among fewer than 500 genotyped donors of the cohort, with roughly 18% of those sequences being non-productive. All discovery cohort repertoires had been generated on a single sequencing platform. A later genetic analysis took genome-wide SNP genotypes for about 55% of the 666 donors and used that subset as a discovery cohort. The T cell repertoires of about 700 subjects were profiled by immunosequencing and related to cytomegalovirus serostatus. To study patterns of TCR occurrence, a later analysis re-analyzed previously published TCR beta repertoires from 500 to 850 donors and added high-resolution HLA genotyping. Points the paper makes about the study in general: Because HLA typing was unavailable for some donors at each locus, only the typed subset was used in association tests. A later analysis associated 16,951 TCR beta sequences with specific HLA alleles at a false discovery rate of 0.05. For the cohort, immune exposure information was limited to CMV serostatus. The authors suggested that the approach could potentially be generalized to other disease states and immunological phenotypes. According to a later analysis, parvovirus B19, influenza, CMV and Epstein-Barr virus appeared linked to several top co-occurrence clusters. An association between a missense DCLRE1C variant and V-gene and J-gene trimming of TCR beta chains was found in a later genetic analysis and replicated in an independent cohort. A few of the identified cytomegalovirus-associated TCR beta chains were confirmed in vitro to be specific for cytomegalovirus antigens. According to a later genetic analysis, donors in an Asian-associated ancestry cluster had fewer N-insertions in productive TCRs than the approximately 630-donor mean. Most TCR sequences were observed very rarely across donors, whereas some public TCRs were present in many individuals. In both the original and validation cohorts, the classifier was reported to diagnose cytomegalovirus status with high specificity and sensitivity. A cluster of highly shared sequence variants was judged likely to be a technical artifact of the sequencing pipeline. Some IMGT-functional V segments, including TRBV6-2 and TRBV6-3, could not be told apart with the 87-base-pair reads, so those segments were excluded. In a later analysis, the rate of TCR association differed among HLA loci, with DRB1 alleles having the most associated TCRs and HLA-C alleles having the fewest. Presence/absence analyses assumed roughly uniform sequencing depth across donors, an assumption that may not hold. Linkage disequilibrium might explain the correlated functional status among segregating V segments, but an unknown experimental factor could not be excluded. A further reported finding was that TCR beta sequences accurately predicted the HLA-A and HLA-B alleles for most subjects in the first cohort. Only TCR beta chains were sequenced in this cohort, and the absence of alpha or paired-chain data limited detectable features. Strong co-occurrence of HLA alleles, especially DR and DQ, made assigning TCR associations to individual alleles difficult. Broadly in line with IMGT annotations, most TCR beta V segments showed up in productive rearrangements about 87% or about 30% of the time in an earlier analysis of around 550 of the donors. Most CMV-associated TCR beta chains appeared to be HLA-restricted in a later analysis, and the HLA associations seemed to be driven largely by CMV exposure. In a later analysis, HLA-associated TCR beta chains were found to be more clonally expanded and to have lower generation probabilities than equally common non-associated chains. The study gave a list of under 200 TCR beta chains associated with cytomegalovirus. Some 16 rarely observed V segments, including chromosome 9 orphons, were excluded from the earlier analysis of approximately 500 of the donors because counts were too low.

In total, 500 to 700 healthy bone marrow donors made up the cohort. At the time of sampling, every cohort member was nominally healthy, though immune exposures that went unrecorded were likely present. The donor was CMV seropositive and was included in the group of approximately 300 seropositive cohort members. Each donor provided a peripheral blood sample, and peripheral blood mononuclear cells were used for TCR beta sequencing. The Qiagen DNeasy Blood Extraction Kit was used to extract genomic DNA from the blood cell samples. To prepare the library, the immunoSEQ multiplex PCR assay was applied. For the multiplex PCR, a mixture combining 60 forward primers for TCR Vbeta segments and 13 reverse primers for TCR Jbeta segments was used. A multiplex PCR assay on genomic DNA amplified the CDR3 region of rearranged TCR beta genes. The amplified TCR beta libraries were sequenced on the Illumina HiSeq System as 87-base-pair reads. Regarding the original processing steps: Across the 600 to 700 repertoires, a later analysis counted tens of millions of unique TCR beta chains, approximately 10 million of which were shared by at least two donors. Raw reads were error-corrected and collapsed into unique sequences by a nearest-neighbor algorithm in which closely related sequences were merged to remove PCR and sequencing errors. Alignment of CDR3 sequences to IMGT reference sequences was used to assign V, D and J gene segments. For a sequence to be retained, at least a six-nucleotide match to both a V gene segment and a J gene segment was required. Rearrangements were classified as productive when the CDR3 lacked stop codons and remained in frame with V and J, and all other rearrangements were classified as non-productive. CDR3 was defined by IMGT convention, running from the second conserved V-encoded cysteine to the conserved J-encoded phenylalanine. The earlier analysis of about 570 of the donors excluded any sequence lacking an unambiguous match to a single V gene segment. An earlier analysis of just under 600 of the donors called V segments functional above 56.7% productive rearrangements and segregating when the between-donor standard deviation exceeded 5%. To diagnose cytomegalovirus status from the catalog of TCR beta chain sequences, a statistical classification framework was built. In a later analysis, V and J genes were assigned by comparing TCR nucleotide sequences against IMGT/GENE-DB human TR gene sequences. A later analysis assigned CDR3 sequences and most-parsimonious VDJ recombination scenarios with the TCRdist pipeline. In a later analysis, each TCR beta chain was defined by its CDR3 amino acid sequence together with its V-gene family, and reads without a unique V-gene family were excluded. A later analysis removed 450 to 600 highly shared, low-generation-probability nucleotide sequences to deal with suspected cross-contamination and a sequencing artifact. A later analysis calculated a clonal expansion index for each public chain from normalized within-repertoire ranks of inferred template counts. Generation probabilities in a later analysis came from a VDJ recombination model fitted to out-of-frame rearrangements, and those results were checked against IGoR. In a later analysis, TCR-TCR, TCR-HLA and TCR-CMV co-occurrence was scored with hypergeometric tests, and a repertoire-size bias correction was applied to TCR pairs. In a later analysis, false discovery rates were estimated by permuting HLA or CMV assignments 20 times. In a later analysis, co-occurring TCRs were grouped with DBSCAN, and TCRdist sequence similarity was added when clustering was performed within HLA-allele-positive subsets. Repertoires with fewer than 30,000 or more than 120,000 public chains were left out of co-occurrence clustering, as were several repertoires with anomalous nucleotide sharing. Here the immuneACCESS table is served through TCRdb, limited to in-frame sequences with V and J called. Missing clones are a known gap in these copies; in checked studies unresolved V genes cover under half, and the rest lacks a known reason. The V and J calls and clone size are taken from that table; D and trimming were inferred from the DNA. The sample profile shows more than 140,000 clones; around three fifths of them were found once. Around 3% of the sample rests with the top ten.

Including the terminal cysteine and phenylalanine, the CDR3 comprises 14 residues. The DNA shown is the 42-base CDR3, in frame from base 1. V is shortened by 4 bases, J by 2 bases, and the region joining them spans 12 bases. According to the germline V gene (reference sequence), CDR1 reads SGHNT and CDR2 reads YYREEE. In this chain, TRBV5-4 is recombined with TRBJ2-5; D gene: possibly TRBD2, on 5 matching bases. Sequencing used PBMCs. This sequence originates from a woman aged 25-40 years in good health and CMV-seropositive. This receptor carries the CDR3 CASSPDSGQETQYF. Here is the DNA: TGTGCCAGCAGCCCGGACTCGGGACAAGAGACCCAGTACTTC.